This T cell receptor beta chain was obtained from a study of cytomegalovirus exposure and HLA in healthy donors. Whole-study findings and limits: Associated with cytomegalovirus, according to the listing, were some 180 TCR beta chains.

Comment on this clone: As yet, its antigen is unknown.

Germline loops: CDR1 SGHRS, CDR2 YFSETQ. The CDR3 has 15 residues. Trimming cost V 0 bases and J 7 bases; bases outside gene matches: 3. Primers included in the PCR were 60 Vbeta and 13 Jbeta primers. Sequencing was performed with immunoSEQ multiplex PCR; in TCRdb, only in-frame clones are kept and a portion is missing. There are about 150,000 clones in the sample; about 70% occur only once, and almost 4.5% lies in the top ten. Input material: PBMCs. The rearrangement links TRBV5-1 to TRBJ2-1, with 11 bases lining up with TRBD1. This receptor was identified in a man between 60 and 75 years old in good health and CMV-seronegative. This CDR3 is CASSLAGTGGNEQFF. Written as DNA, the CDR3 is TGCGCCAGCAGCTTGGCCGGGACAGGGGGTAATGAGCAGTTCTTC.